The entry below describes one T cell receptor beta chain. This clonotype was counted ten times or more. Its recognized antigen is unknown. Per-base quality was not reported, and no clone a single base away is much larger than it. V and J lose 9 bases and 4 bases, and a span of 7 bases separates them. Per the germline V gene, ENHRY is the CDR1 and SYGVKD is the CDR2. The CDR3, from cysteine to phenylalanine, totals 11 residues. CDR3 DNA only is kept here, 33 bases in frame from base 1. This record belongs to a study of T cells after yellow fever vaccination (dated by TCRdb to the late 2010s). For the study in its entirety: Libraries from fractions with low cell numbers were prepared with the SMART-Seq v4 Ultra Low Input RNA kit. To follow T-cell clones before and after both primary and booster YFV17D yellow fever vaccination, bulk TCR alpha and beta repertoires underwent longitudinal sequencing. Two healthy male donors made up the cohort, one aged 18 to 30 years and the other aged 30 to 40 years. Blood was collected at multiple timepoints before and after primary and secondary immunization, and bulk PBMC replicates and cell subsets were isolated. Results and caveats for the whole study, not just this receptor: FACS-sorted repertoires could contain abundant contaminating clonotypes from the bulk population, so computational filtering was required. Only a couple of donors were included in the study, so the extent to which the findings can be generalized is limited. A small fraction of clonotypes showed up in both the CD4 and CD8 compartments, probably as a result of convergent recombination. After the booster, most clones that had expanded after primary vaccination were detected again (around 96% of CD4 and around 88% of CD8), suggesting broad maintenance of memory. The secondary T-cell response was found to be weaker but faster than the primary response, with a peak reached on day 5 rather than on day 15.

TCR cDNA was synthesized by 5'RACE template switching, through which a universal primer site and unique molecular identifiers were introduced. Priming for cDNA synthesis came from both the TCR alpha and TCR beta constant segments. Library amplification used two PCR steps, and the second PCR step added sample barcodes and sequencing adapters. Sequencing of the libraries was done on either Illumina HiSeq 2500 (2x100 bp) or NovaSeq (2x150 bp). In the paper's pipeline: Reads were demultiplexed and collapsed into UMI consensus sequences with MIGEC, and V(D)J alignment was performed with MiXCR. Vaccine-responding clonotypes were defined with edgeR using replicate PBMC samples, requiring FDR below 0.01 and a log2 fold change above 5 up to day 15. Each bulk clonotype was labeled CD4 or CD8 based on which sequenced repertoire, CD4 or CD8, contained the clonotype at higher abundance. TCRdb trimmed public reads at Q25 via fastp, called clones via MiXCR and kept in-frame beta chains. Rows are unified per CDR3 protein, each entry keeping the most common DNA and genes. These V and J calls rely on TCRdb rather than the paper's analysis. For this sample the table gives about 350,000 distinct CDR3 sequences, of which 8% to 9.5% were detected only once. About 16% of the sample comes from the top ten.

In light of the paper, this sample's treatment or condition label describes: live attenuated yellow fever vaccine strain. At every blood-draw timepoint, two biological replicates of bulk PBMCs were collected. PBMCs were isolated from peripheral blood using a standard Ficoll-Paque protocol. TriZol was used to extract RNA from bulk PBMCs, from CD4 and CD8 fractions, and from dextramer-positive and dextramer-negative fractions. This material consisted of PBMCs, taken approximately 40 days after the first yellow fever vaccination. This receptor was taken from a young man who received the YFV17D yellow fever vaccine. Recombination connected TRBV10-3 to TRBJ2-1, with no confident D gene call. The CDR3 region has the sequence CAIKGYNEQFF. The nucleotide sequence is given as TGTGCCATAAAGGGATACAATGAGCAGTTCTTC.